This T cell receptor beta chain comes out of a study of blood T cell repertoires in COVID-19. About the research overall: The United States, Italy and Spain supplied acute and convalescent COVID-19 samples. T cells, B-cell-depleted T cells, or PBMCs supplied cDNA or gDNA.

Seattle enrolled patients during active infection and tracked them longitudinally. Methods used by the authors: Cell counts per sample came from amplifying reference gene primers. The assay was immunoSEQ multiplex PCR, and TCRdb's table has in-frame clones only and misses some. V, J and clone size reflect that table, while D and trimming were determined from the DNA. The table shows 250,000 to 300,000 clones, with around 85% occurring only once. Sequenced sample: peripheral blood. The source is a woman younger than 45 with COVID-19, enrolled during active disease.

In DNA form, the CDR3 reads TGTGCCATCAGGGCTAGCGGGGGAGTGGGCACGCAGTATTTT. Translating gives CAIRASGGVGTQYF. The chain carries TRBV10-3 and TRBJ2-3, with 10 bases lining up with TRBD2. CDR3 length: 14 residues. Germline-derived CDR1 and CDR2 are ENHRY and SYGVKD. The junction had 9 bases not matched to a gene; V was cut back by 6 bases and J by 9 bases.